This TCR beta chain was captured by sequencing in a study of blood T cell repertoires in COVID-19. Germline CDR1 is MNHNS and CDR2 is SASEGT. V was clipped by 4 bases and J by 3 bases; unmatched bases: 12. This CDR3 comprises 16 residues. Per the authors' pipeline: Amplification of reference gene primers was used by the study to estimate nucleated cell counts. Using immunoSEQ multiplex PCR, the repertoire was profiled, and TCRdb retains in-frame clones only, with some absent. The V and J calls and clone size come from that table; D and trimming were worked out from the DNA. The repertoire has around 100,000 clones, approximately 78% of them found once; the top ten carry over 7.5%.

The chain combines TRBV6-1 with TRBJ2-7; 7 positions match TRBD1. The TCR comes from a man aged 60 to 69 with active or convalescent COVID-19. Sequencing input: peripheral blood. CDR3 DNA sequence: TGTGCCAGCAGTGTGGGGCCTACAGGGGCCCACTACGAGCAGTACTTC. Translating gives CASSVGPTGAHYEQYF.